The 29 T cell receptor beta chains reported below all come from one sample, sequenced in a study of T cells in Graves' hyperthyroidism and ophthalmopathy. Amplified TCR beta CDR3 regions derived from RNA transcripts. An initial round of RT-PCR targeting the TCR CDR3 relied on the HTBI primer set. One entry per CDR3 protein, called by TCRdb with MiXCR from the multiplex PCR reads. The sample lists approximately 510,000 distinct CDR3 sequences, 40% to 55% occurring once. Sequenced: peripheral blood or thyroid tissue (not recorded which). The receptors originated from an adult woman with Graves' disease, either hyperthyroidism or ophthalmopathy (not recorded which).

This clonotype was observed a single time. The V and J genes are TRBV20-1 and TRBJ1-2; tentatively, D is TRBD1 (6 bases). This CDR3 is built from 14 residues. CDR1 DFQATT and CDR2 SNEGSKA come from the germline V gene (reference sequence). Trimming removed 0 bases from V and 4 bases from J, with 12 bases in between. DNA of the CDR3: TGCAGTGCTAGAGATCGCAGGGGTGTCTATGGCTACACCTTC. Protein: CSARDRRGVYGYTF.

This clonotype was detected ten times or more. CDR3 protein: CATSAIQCSVSGNTIYF. DNA of the CDR3: TGTGCCACCAGTGCCATACAATGTAGTGTATCTGGAAACACCATATATTTT. The rearrangement uses TRBV24-1 and TRBJ1-3; D is uncertain. The CDR3 loop spans 17 amino acids. The V end lost 5 bases, the J end lost 1 base, and 17 bases lay between the germline ends. Germline V gene sequence: CDR1 KGHDR, CDR2 SFDVKD.

This clonotype was found many times. The chain combines TRBV10-3 with TRBJ2-5; TRBD1 is a possible D gene (5 bases). This CDR3 spans 13 amino acids. V lost 7 bases and J 0 bases, leaving 9 bases between the germline ends. Germline-derived CDR1 and CDR2 are ENHRY and SYGVKD. CDR3 region: CAIKGSDQETQYF. CDR3 bases: TGTGCCATCAAGGGGTCAGACCAAGAGACCCAGTACTTC.

The chain is built from TRBV29-1 and TRBJ2-5, with TRBD1 matching 10 bases. The CDR3 runs 14 residues. Germline V CDR1 and CDR2: SQVTM, ANQGSEA. V lost 7 bases and J lost 5; bases outside the gene matches: 10. The chain's CDR3 is CSGLKTGGYETQYF. CDR3 coding DNA: TGCAGCGGCCTCAAGACAGGGGGCTATGAGACCCAGTACTTC.

V is TRBV11-2 and J is TRBJ1-1, with D perhaps TRBD1 (5 bases). Trimming cost V 8 bases and J 4 bases, with 23 bases left between them. Germline-derived CDR1 and CDR2 are SGHAT and FQNNGV. CDR3 size: 16 residues. CDR3 in amino acids: CASSPVHLGTSTEAFF. Here the CDR3 DNA reads TGTGCCAGCTCACCAGTCCACTTGGGGACCAGCACTGAAGCTTTCTTT.

The V and J genes are TRBV19 and TRBJ2-6, with 12 bases lining up with TRBD2. Trimming at V came to 9 bases and at J to 0 bases, leaving 15 bases not matched to a gene. The germline V gene encodes CDR1 LNHDA and CDR2 SQIVND (reference sequence). The CDR3 sequence is 20 residues long. Here the CDR3 DNA reads TGTGCCAGCAGCCCCCAACCAGGACTAGCGGGACGCTCTGGGGCCAACGTCCTGACTTTC. The encoded protein is CASSPQPGLAGRSGANVLTF.

This chain links TRBV7-2 with TRBJ1-1; 10 bases match TRBD1. The CDR3 covers 16 residues. V lost 5 bases, J lost 0 bases, and 6 bases stayed unmatched. The germline V gene encodes CDR1 SGHTA and CDR2 FQGNSA. The CDR3 protein is CASSARTGGMNTEAFF. The CDR3 nucleotides are TGTGCCAGCAGCGCAAGGACAGGGGGAATGAACACTGAAGCTTTCTTT.

The chain has TRBV7-9 and TRBJ1-4; no reliable D call. The CDR3 spans 15 residues. V lost 6 bases, J lost 6 bases, and 17 bases lay in between. Germline V CDR1 and CDR2: SEHNR, FQNEAQ (reference sequence). For the CDR3, the DNA is TGTGCCAGCAGTCCCGAGACTTGGAGGCATGAAAAACTGTTTTTT. Protein: CASSPETWRHEKLFF.

The sample holds one count of this clonotype. V is TRBV7-3 and J is TRBJ2-1; tentatively, D is TRBD1 (6 bases). CDR1 is SGHTA and CDR2 is FQGTGA in the germline V gene. The CDR3 length is 15 residues. V was shortened by 6 bases and J by 2 bases, with 14 bases between the two germline ends. CDR3 DNA sequence: TGTGCCAGCAGGGGACAAGCGGAAACCTACAATGAGCAGTTCTTC. It encodes CASRGQAETYNEQFF.

This clonotype has at least ten counts. The chain combines TRBV14 with TRBJ2-6, with D tentatively TRBD1 (5 bases). The ends were cut back, 4 bases at V and 5 bases at J, with 9 bases in the middle. Germline-derived CDR1 and CDR2 are SGHDN and FVKESK. CDR3 size: 14 residues. CDR3 nucleotide sequence: TGTGCCAGCAGCCGGACAATCTGGGCCAACGTCCTGACTTTC. Residues: CASSRTIWANVLTF.

The chain recombines TRBV7-8 with TRBJ2-5; 9 positions agree with TRBD1. The V gene end was trimmed by 5 bases and the J gene end by 1 base; junction bases not matched to a gene: 8. CDR1 and CDR2 (germline): SGHVS, FQNEAQ. There are 16 residues in the CDR3. DNA of the CDR3: TGTGCCAGCAGCCATGGGGGGGACAGGGTCCAAGAGACCCAGTACTTC. This codes for CASSHGGDRVQETQYF.

The chain recombines TRBV3-1 with TRBJ2-7; D not resolved. The V end lost 1 base, the J end lost 12 bases, and 10 bases lay between the germline ends. The CDR3 consists of 11 residues. The germline gives CDR1 LGHDT, CDR2 YNNKEL (reference sequence). The CDR3, as DNA: TGTGCCAGCAGCCAAGGTGACTCCGTGTACTTC. This codes for CASSQGDSVYF.

V usage is TRBV7-2 and J usage is TRBJ1-5, with TRBD1 matching over 9 bases. Germline V lookup: CDR1 SGHTA, CDR2 FQGNSA. This CDR3 is 15 amino acids long. J was trimmed by 3 bases and V by 4 bases; bases with no gene match: 4. CDR3 sequence reads: CASSWTGAINQPQHF. Written as DNA, the CDR3 is TGTGCCAGCAGCTGGACAGGGGCCATCAATCAGCCCCAGCATTTT.

The chain has TRBV6-1 and TRBJ1-5; 8 bases line up with TRBD1. CDR3 length: 15 residues. Unmatched junction bases numbered 7, after V lost 5 bases and J lost 4 bases. Looked up from germline, CDR1 is MNHNS and CDR2 is SASEGT. CDR3 loop: CASSTGQGRNQPQHF. CDR3 sequence (DNA): TGTGCCAGCAGTACAGGACAGGGAAGGAATCAGCCCCAGCATTTT.

The table lists this clonotype with many counts. The V call is TRBV7-2, the J call TRBJ2-5; a weak D match, TRBD2 (6 bases). Trimming removed 5 bases from V and 2 bases from J, with 18 bases in between. Germline lookup yields CDR1 SGHTA and CDR2 FQGNSA. The CDR3 is 16 amino acids. The CDR3 loop is CASSPLSFAGQETQYF. The CDR3 DNA sequence: TGTGCCAGCAGCCCCCTGAGTTTCGCGGGACAAGAGACCCAGTACTTC.

J is TRBJ1-1 and V is TRBV2, with D unresolved. CDR3 size: 14 residues. The germline V gene has CDR1 SNHLY and CDR2 FYNNEI. The V end was cut by 7 bases, the J end by 3 bases, with 15 bases between. In DNA, the CDR3 is TGTGCCAGCACCTGGAGGGAGGAATACACTGAAGCTTTCTTT. Amino acid sequence: CASTWREEYTEAFF.

The sample holds many counts of this clonotype. The chain joins TRBV4-1 to TRBJ1-1; 8 nucleotides line up with TRBD1. The length of the CDR3 is 15 residues. Unmatched junction bases numbered 11, after V lost 7 bases and J lost 4 bases. Germline-derived CDR1 and CDR2 are MGHRA and YSYEKL. The CDR3 DNA sequence: TGCGCCAGCACCAGAAGCGGACAGGGCGGCACTGAAGCTTTCTTT. Translation: CASTRSGQGGTEAFF.

This clonotype showed up many times. The chain uses TRBV20-1 and TRBJ1-5; D is perhaps TRBD1 (5 bases). The CDR3 has 16 residues. Germline lookup yields CDR1 DFQATT and CDR2 SNEGSKA (reference sequence). Trimming took 1 base from V and 7 from J, leaving 20 bases between them. The CDR3 sequence is CSARGQSGDWGQPQHF. In DNA form, the CDR3 reads TGCAGTGCTAGAGGCCAGAGCGGGGACTGGGGCCAGCCCCAGCATTTT.

This clonotype has a handful of counts. The junction does not match germline at one end; this may be a read error. The rearrangement joins TRBV5-6 to TRBJ1-6; TRBD1 matches 7 bases. The CDR3 consists of 14 residues. From germline, CDR1 is SGHDT and CDR2 YYEEEE. CDR3 in amino acids: CASSQDRVDSPLHF. CDR3 DNA sequence: TGCGCCAGCAGCCAAGACAGGGTGGATTCACCCCTCCACTTT. Combining the CDR3 with reference TRBV5-6 and TRBJ1-6 gives the whole variable domain DAGVTQSPTHLIKTRGQQVTLRCSPKSGHDTVSWYQQALGQGPQFIFQYYEEEERQRGNFPDRFSGHQFPNYSSELNVNALLLGDSALYLCASSQDRVDSPLHFGNGTRLTVT.

This clonotype was detected many times. The chain combines TRBV29-1 with TRBJ2-7; D gene unclear. The germline V gene has CDR1 SQVTM and CDR2 ANQGSEA. Trimming left V 4 bases short and J 3 bases short, with 7 bases between. The CDR3 length is 11 residues. The CDR3 loop reads CSVGVGYEQYF. As DNA, the CDR3 is TGCAGCGTTGGGGTCGGCTACGAGCAGTACTTC.

This chain uses TRBV19 with TRBJ2-5; 7 bases agree with TRBD2. CDR1 and CDR2 from the germline V gene are LNHDA and SQIVND (reference sequence). The ends lost 3 bases at V and 2 bases at J; junction bases unmatched: 0. The CDR3 length is 13 residues. The CDR3 DNA sequence: TGTGCCAGTAGTATGGGACTACAAGAGACCCAGTACTTC. Translated: CASSMGLQETQYF.

Many counts were recorded for this clonotype. This chain connects TRBV19 to TRBJ1-2, with D perhaps TRBD1 (6 bases). V was clipped by 9 bases and J by 6 bases, with 17 bases between them. This CDR3 region has 13 residues. Germline lookup yields CDR1 LNHDA and CDR2 SQIVND (reference sequence). The CDR3 sequence: CASTTGLLHGYTF. The DNA of the CDR3 is TGTGCCAGCACGACAGGATTACTTCATGGCTACACCTTC. Full variable domain (missing parts from reference TRBV19 and TRBJ1-2): DGGITQSPKYLFRKEGQNVTLSCEQNLNHDAMYWYRQDPGQGLRLIYYSQIVNDFQKGDIAEGYSVSREKKESFPLTVTSAQKNPTAFYLCASTTGLLHGYTFGSGTRLTVV.

This clonotype was found many times. The chain carries TRBV7-9 and TRBJ1-2; TRBD1 agrees at 10 bases. Germline CDR1 reads SEHNR; CDR2 reads FQNEAQ (reference sequence). The CDR3 is made up of 15 amino acids. V dropped 2 bases and J dropped 13; count of bases not matched to a gene: 13. CDR3 sequence reads: CASSLQAAGTGARTF. The DNA for the CDR3 is TGTGCCAGCAGCTTACAGGCCGCCGGGACAGGGGCTCGCACCTTC.

This clonotype has ten or more counts. The gene calls are TRBV19 and TRBJ1-5; D not resolved. The CDR3 has 14 amino acids. Deletions cut 7 bases from V and 2 bases from J, with 12 bases between. Per the germline V gene, CDR1 is LNHDA and CDR2 is SQIVND (reference sequence). For the CDR3, the DNA is TGTGCCAGTACTCATCAGGTCCGCAATCAGCCCCAGCATTTT. Encoded protein: CASTHQVRNQPQHF.

There are a few counts of this clonotype. The CDR3 DNA sequence: TGCAGTTGTACAGGAGGGGGCAATCAGCCCCAGCATTTT. This translates into CSCTGGGNQPQHF. V gene TRBV20-1 combines with J gene TRBJ1-5, with D possibly TRBD1 on 5 matching bases. Germline CDR1 reads DFQATT; CDR2 reads SNEGSKA (reference sequence). CDR3 size: 13 residues. V was shortened by 8 bases and J by 2 bases, with 13 bases between the two germline ends.

V and J are TRBV5-1 and TRBJ2-2; TRBD2 aligns across 9 bases. CDR1 and CDR2 from the germline V gene are SGHRS and YFSETQ. Losses at the gene ends were 7 bases for V and 7 bases for J; bases not matched to a gene: 14. The CDR3 sequence is 16 residues long. This CDR3 reads CASRPPGLASVGELFF. Here the CDR3 DNA reads TGCGCCAGCCGCCCCCCGGGACTAGCATCTGTCGGGGAGCTGTTTTTT.

In its sample, this clonotype was seen a few times. V is TRBV19 and J is TRBJ1-1, with D perhaps matching TRBD1 (6 bases). Trimming cost V 4 bases and J 1 base, with 13 bases left between them. This CDR3 is 15 amino acids long. Germline CDR1 LNHDA, CDR2 SQIVND (reference sequence). The CDR3 nucleotides are TGTGCCAGTAGTACCTACACAGGGAAGAACACTGAAGCTTTCTTT. It translates to CASSTYTGKNTEAFF.

This clonotype was counted at least ten times. The V and J genes are TRBV2 and TRBJ2-7; TRBD1 aligns across 11 bases. CDR3 length equals 14 residues. Per the germline V gene, CDR1 is SNHLY and CDR2 is FYNNEI. J gave up 6 bases and V 7 bases, and 8 bases lay outside the gene matches. The CDR3 sequence is CASTPLGTGGEQYF. The CDR3 DNA reads as TGTGCCAGCACCCCCCTTGGGACAGGGGGCGAGCAGTACTTC.

This chain connects TRBV3-1 to TRBJ1-1, with TRBD1 identical over 11 bases. Germline CDR1 is LGHDT and CDR2 is YNNKEL (reference sequence). With V trimmed by 4 bases and J by 0 bases, 7 bases remained unmatched. CDR3 size: 17 residues. This chain's CDR3 is CASSPWTGGDMNTEAFF. The CDR3 DNA reads as TGTGCCAGCAGCCCCTGGACAGGGGGCGATATGAACACTGAAGCTTTCTTT.